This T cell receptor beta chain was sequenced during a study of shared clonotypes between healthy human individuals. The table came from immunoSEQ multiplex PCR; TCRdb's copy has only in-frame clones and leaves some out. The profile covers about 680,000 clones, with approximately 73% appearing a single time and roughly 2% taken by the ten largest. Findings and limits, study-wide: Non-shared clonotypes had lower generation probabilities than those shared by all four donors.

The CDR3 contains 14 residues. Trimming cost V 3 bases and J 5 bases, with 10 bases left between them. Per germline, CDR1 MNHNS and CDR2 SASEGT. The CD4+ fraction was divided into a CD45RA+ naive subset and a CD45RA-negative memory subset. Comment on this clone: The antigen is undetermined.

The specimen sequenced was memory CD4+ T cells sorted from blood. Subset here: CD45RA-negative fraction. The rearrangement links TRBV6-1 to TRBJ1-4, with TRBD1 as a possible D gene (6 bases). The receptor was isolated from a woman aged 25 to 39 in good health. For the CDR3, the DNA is TGTGCCAGCAGTGATATACAGGGAAATGAAAAACTGTTTTTT. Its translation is CASSDIQGNEKLFF.